The source of this T cell receptor (beta chain) is a study of long-term antiretroviral therapy in people with HIV. Study outcomes and limitations: Diversity increased after ART yet remained lower than in transplant donor controls. Documentation of ART adherence, viral resistance or therapy changes was absent.

The V gene's germline CDR1 is LNHNV and CDR2 YYDKDF (reference sequence). This CDR3 is 16 amino acids long. The trim removed 6 bases at V and 4 bases at J, leaving 11 bases unmatched. With survey level as its setting, the immunoSEQ assay was v3.0. A per-sample goal of about 40,000-55,000 T-cell genomes was targeted by sequencing. Assay used: immunoSEQ multiplex PCR; TCRdb lists only in-frame clones, some missing. Here the sample spans 7,000 or so clones, approximately 71% being singletons. With regard to this clone: Its target is unknown.

The receptor was derived from a man aged 35 to 55 with HIV. The sample in question was unsorted PBMCs, obtained 0.2 years after starting antiretroviral therapy. This rearrangement joins TRBV15 to TRBJ2-1; 8 nucleotides match TRBD2. The CDR3 DNA reads as TGTGCCACCAGGGATGACGGGGGGGCCCTTTACAATGAGCAGTTCTTC. Protein sequence: CATRDDGGALYNEQFF.